This record covers a single T cell receptor beta chain. The data were obtained in a study of blood T cell repertoires in COVID-19. Background on the study: Material from acute and convalescent COVID-19 was sourced from the United States, Italy and Spain. T cells, B-cell-depleted T cells, or PBMCs provided the cDNA or gDNA that served as material.

The Seattle patients joined while their infection was active and were tracked longitudinally afterward. Original processing notes: Nucleated cell number was recorded as an estimate derived from reference gene primer amplification. The method was immunoSEQ multiplex PCR; TCRdb's version includes in-frame clones alone and lacks a portion of them. The V and J calls and clone size come from that table; D and trimming were worked out from the DNA. The table lists fewer than 300,000 clones, roughly 92% of them singletons. Trimming left V 6 bases short and J 1 base short, with 16 bases between. Germline CDR1 ENHRY, CDR2 SYGVKD. The CDR3 consists of 15 residues.

This rearrangement joins TRBV10-3 to TRBJ2-7, with a possible D match to TRBD2 (6 bases). The TCR comes from a woman in her thirties with COVID-19, enrolled during active disease. Sequencing was performed on peripheral blood. The CDR3 coding sequence is TGTGCCATCAGGCCTGAAGGGACTCAATCCTACGAGCAGTACTTC. Its translation: CAIRPEGTQSYEQYF.